The 11 T cell receptor beta chains presented below share a single source sample, sequenced in a study of shared clonotypes between healthy human individuals. The table came from immunoSEQ multiplex PCR; TCRdb's copy has only in-frame clones and leaves some out. The profile shows some 500,000 clones, 95% to 96% of them singletons. The source material was naive CD4+ T cells sorted from blood. Subset noted: CD45RA+ positively selected. The receptors stem from a woman younger than 45 in good health.

Remarks on this clone: Other DNA sequences in this sample translate to the same CDR3. The chain combines TRBV7-2 with TRBJ2-7; a possible D gene is TRBD2 (6 bases). Germline CDR1 SGHTA, CDR2 FQGNSA. The CDR3 covers 14 residues. Between the trimmed V and J ends, which lost 0 bases and 2 bases, there was a span of 8 bases. CDR3 sequence: CASSLAGGPYEQYF. CDR3 in DNA: TGTGCCAGCAGCTTAGCGGGAGGACCCTACGAGCAGTACTTC.

The chain uses TRBV30 and TRBJ1-1; TRBD1 matches at 7 bases. V gave up 2 bases and J gave up 5 bases; unmatched junction bases: 5. The germline gives CDR1 GTSNPN, CDR2 SVGIG (reference sequence). The length of the CDR3 is 13 residues. This CDR3 is CAWSWSGGTEAFF. As DNA, the CDR3 is TGTGCCTGGAGTTGGTCAGGGGGGACTGAAGCTTTCTTT.

The chain has TRBV25-1 and TRBJ2-1, with 9 nucleotides matching TRBD2. The V gene's germline CDR1 is MGHDK and CDR2 SYGVNS. V gave up 1 base and J gave up 5 bases; unmatched junction bases: 6. The CDR3 has 16 residues. The CDR3 is CASSELGGGANNEQFF. As DNA, the CDR3 is TGTGCCAGCAGTGAATTGGGCGGGGGGGCCAACAATGAGCAGTTCTTC.

This clone was counted once. This chain joins TRBV4-1 and TRBJ2-3; 7 bases line up with TRBD2. The trim removed 5 bases at V and 0 bases at J, leaving 8 bases unmatched. The V gene's germline CDR1 is MGHRA and CDR2 YSYEKL. CDR3 length equals 16 residues. The CDR3 reads CASSAATSVSTDTQYF. The CDR3 bases are TGCGCCAGCAGCGCGGCTACTAGCGTAAGCACAGATACGCAGTATTTT.

The rearrangement uses TRBV7-9 and TRBJ1-2, with D perhaps matching TRBD1 (6 bases). Germline CDR1 is SEHNR and CDR2 is FQNEAQ (reference sequence). V was shortened by 8 bases and J by 4 bases, with 14 bases between the two germline ends. This CDR3 is 13 amino acids long. The CDR3 DNA is TGTGCCAGCCTCCCGGGACACACCTATGGCTACACCTTC. As protein: CASLPGHTYGYTF.

This chain connects TRBV6-4 to TRBJ2-5; D ambiguous. Germline CDR1 and CDR2: MRHNA and SNTAGT. The CDR3 has 13 amino acids. V dropped 6 bases and J dropped 2 bases, with 10 bases sitting between them. In DNA, the CDR3 is TGTGCCAGCAGCGAGCACAGACAAGAGACCCAGTACTTC. Translating it yields CASSEHRQETQYF.

This chain connects TRBV7-9 to TRBJ2-5; tentative D call: TRBD1 (6 bases). Per germline, CDR1 SEHNR and CDR2 FQNEAQ (reference sequence). V was trimmed by 5 bases and J by 3 bases, leaving 16 bases between them. The CDR3 extends over 15 amino acids. In DNA, the CDR3 is TGTGCCAGCAGCCGGAACAGGGATGGGAAAGAGACCCAGTACTTC. It is translated as CASSRNRDGKETQYF.

The chain recombines TRBV5-1 with TRBJ2-5; the D gene is possibly TRBD2 (6 bases). V lost 0 bases and J 5 bases, leaving 14 bases between the germline ends. The CDR3 consists of 15 residues. Germline values: CDR1 SGHRS, CDR2 YFSETQ. Here the CDR3 DNA reads TGCGCCAGCAGCTTGGGACTAGGAGATGCTGAGACCCAGTACTTC. Its translation is CASSLGLGDAETQYF.

The rearrangement joins TRBV5-1 to TRBJ1-1, with D uncertain. The CDR3 is 16 residues long. Germline values: CDR1 SGHRS, CDR2 YFSETQ. V lost 4 bases and J 0 bases, leaving 16 bases between the germline ends. The CDR3 loop is CASSPRDPMLNTEAFF. The CDR3 DNA sequence: TGCGCCAGCAGCCCCAGAGATCCTATGTTGAACACTGAAGCTTTCTTT.

The gene calls are TRBV6-5 and TRBJ2-7; unclear D gene. CDR3 length equals 15 residues. V dropped 6 bases and J dropped 0 bases, with 15 bases sitting between them. Germline CDR1 and CDR2: MNHEY and SVGAGI. The CDR3 DNA follows: TGTGCCAGCAGGCCAGCGTGGGGAAGCTCCTACGAGCAGTACTTC. Residues: CASRPAWGSSYEQYF.

The J gene is TRBJ1-4, the V gene TRBV9; D is ambiguous. Deletions cut 0 bases from V and 4 bases from J, with 4 bases between. Looked up from germline, CDR1 is SGDLS and CDR2 is YYNGEE. The length of the CDR3 is 13 residues. The CDR3, as DNA: TGTGCCAGCAGCGTAGACAGTAATGAAAAACTGTTTTTT. This sequence encodes CASSVDSNEKLFF. The variable domain in full, with the rest retrieved from reference TRBV9 and TRBJ1-4, is DSGVTQTPKHLITATGQRVTLRCSPRSGDLSVYWYQQSLDQGLQFLIQYYNGEERAKGNILERFSAQQFPDLHSELNLSSLELGDSALYFCASSVDSNEKLFFGSGTQLSVL.